This entry describes one T cell receptor beta chain. Its specificity is unknown. The data are from a study of cytomegalovirus exposure and HLA in healthy donors. Study in general: Among approximately 400 genotyped donors, around 81% fell in the Caucasian-associated ancestry cluster. Whole-study results and caveats: Follow-up analysis found HLA locus-dependent TCR association rates, highest for DRB1 and lowest for HLA-C. A link between a missense DCLRE1C variant and TCR beta V- and J-gene trimming emerged from a later analysis. In vitro testing confirmed a few CMV-associated chains as specific for CMV antigens.

With 5 bases clipped from V and 0 bases from J, the junction kept 8 bases outside the gene matches. CDR1 is SGHAT, CDR2 FQNNGV, per germline. This CDR3 is 18 amino acids long. The PCR employed 60 Vbeta primers together with 13 Jbeta primers. The assay was immunoSEQ multiplex PCR, and TCRdb's table has in-frame clones only and misses some. The data show roughly 120,000 clones, roughly 76% seen once. This TCR was sampled from a woman aged 55-70 years in good health and CMV-seropositive. Sequencing used PBMCs. The chain carries TRBV11-2 and TRBJ2-4; 12 bases are shared with TRBD2. CDR3 sequence: CASSAGLAGTIAKNIQYF. The DNA of the CDR3 is TGTGCCAGCAGCGCGGGACTAGCGGGCACTATAGCCAAAAACATTCAGTACTTC. Combining the CDR3 with reference TRBV11-2 and TRBJ2-4 gives the whole variable domain EAGVAQSPRYKIIEKRQSVAFWCNPISGHATLYWYQQILGQGPKLLIQFQNNGVVDDSQLPKDRFSAERLKGVDSTLKIQPAKLEDSAVYLCASSAGLAGTIAKNIQYFGAGTRLSVL.